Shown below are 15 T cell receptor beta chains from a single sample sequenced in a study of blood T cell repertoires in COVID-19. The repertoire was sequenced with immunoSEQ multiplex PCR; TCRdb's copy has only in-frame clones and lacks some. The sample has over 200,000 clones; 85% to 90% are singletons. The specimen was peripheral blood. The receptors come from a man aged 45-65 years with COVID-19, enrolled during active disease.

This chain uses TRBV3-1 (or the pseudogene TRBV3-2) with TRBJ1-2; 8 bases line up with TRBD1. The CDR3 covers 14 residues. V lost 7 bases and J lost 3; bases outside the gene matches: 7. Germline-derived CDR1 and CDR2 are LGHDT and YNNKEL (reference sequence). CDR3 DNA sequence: TGTGCCAGCATCGGGCAGGGGGCTGACTATGGCTACACCTTC. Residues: CASIGQGADYGYTF.

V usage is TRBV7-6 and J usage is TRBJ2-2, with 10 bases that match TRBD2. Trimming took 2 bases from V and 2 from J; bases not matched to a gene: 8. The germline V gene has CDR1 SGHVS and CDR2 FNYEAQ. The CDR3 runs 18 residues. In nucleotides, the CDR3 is TGTGCCAGCAGCTTACAACTAGCGGGGAACTTAAACACCGGGGAGCTGTTTTTT. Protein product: CASSLQLAGNLNTGELFF.

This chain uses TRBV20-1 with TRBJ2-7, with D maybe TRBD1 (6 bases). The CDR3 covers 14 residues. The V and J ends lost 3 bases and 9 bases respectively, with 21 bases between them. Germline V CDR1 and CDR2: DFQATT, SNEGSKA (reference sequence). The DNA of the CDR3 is TGCAGTGCTAGTCTGGCAGGGGCCGGCGCGGGGCAGTACTTC. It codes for CSASLAGAGAGQYF.

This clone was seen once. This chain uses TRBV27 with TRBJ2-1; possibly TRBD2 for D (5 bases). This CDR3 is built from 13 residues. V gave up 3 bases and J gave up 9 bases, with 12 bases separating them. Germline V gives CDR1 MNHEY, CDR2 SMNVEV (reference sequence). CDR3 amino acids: CASSFFPSTEQFF. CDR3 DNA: TGTGCCAGCAGTTTTTTCCCTAGCACTGAGCAGTTCTTC.

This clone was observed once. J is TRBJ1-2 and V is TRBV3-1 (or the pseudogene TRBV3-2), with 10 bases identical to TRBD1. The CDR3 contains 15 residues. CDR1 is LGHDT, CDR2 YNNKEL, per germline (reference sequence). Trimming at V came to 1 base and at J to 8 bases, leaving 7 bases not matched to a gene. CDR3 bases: TGTGCCAGCAGCCAAGTCAGGGGGACAGGGGCCGGCTACACCTTC. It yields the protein CASSQVRGTGAGYTF.

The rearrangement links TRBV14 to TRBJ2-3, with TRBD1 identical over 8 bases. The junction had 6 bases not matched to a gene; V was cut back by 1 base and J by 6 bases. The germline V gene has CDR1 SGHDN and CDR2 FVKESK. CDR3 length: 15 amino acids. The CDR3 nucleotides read TGTGCCAGCAGCCAAGGGACAGGGTCCCACGATACGCAGTATTTT. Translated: CASSQGTGSHDTQYF.

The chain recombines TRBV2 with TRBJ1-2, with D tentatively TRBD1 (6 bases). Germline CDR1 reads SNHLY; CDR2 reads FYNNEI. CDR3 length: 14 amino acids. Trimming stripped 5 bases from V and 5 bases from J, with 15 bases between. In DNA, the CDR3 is TGTGCCAGCAGTCCCCGGGGGGGGGCTTATGGCTACACCTTC. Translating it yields CASSPRGGAYGYTF.

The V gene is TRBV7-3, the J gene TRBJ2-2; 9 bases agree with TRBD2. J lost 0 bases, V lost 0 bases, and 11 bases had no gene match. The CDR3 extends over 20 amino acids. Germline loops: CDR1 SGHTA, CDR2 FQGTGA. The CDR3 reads CASSLTPSGAWGANTGELFF. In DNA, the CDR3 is TGTGCCAGCAGCTTAACTCCTAGCGGGGCCTGGGGCGCGAACACCGGGGAGCTGTTTTTT.

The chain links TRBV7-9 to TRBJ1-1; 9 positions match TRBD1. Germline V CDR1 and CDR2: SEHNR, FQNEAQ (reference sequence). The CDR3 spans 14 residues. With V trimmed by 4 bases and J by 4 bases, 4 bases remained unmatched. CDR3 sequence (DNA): TGTGCCAGCAGCTCACAGGGGGCGAGCACTGAAGCTTTCTTT. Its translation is CASSSQGASTEAFF. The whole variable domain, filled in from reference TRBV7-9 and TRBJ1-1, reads DTGVSQNPRHKITKRGQNVTFRCDPISEHNRLYWYRQTLGQGPEFLTYFQNEAQLEKSRLLSDRFSAERPKGSFSTLEIQRTEQGDSAMYLCASSSQGASTEAFFGQGTRLTVV.

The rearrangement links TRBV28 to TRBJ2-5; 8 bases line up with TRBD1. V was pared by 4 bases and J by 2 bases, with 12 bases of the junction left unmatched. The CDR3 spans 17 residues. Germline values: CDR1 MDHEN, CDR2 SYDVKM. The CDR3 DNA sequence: TGTGCCAGCAGTTCACATGGCTTCGGACAGGGACAAGAGACCCAGTACTTC. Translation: CASSSHGFGQGQETQYF.

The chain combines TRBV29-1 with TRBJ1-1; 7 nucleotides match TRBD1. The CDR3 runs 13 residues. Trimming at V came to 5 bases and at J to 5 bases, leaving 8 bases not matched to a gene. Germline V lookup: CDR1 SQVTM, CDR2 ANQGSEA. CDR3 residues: CSVTQGDGTEAFF. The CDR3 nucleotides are TGCAGCGTTACCCAGGGGGATGGGACTGAAGCTTTCTTT.

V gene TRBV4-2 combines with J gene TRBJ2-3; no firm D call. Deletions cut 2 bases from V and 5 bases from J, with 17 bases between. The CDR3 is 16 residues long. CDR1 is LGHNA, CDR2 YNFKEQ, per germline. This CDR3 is CASSQLQAPGGDTQYF. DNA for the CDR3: TGTGCCAGCAGCCAACTCCAGGCCCCAGGTGGAGATACGCAGTATTTT.

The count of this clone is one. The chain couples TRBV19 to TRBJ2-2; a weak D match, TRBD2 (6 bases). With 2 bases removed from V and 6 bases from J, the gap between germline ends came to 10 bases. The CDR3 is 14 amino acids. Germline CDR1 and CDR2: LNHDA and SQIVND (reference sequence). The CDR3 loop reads CASSISSGAGELFF. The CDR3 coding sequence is TGTGCCAGTAGTATAAGCTCGGGAGCCGGGGAGCTGTTTTTT.

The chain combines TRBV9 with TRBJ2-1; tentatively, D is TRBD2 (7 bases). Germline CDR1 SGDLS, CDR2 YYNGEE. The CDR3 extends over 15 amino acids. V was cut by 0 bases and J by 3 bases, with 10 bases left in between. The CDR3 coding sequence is TGTGCCAGCAGCGTAGTAGGGGGGGACTACAATGAGCAGTTCTTC. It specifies CASSVVGGDYNEQFF.

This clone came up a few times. CDR3 amino acids: CAWSVLNRGLTEAFF. Here the CDR3 DNA reads TGTGCCTGGAGTGTACTGAACAGGGGGCTTACTGAAGCTTTCTTT. The genes are TRBV30 and TRBJ1-1; 9 nucleotides align to TRBD1. This CDR3 has 15 amino acids. From germline, CDR1 is GTSNPN and CDR2 SVGIG (reference sequence). The V gene end was trimmed by 0 bases and the J gene end by 5 bases; junction bases not matched to a gene: 7.